These 10 T cell receptor beta chains came from one sample sequenced in a study of T cells in Graves' hyperthyroidism and ophthalmopathy. Researchers took RNA transcripts and amplified the TCR beta CDR3 regions from them. A set of HTBI primers served as the primers for a first-round RT-PCR of the TCR CDR3. MiXCR, applied by TCRdb to the multiplex PCR reads, yields one record per CDR3 protein. Of roughly 720,000 distinct CDR3 sequences in the sample, 17% were seen once. Sequenced sample: blood. Receptors were obtained from a man aged 50-60 years with Graves' hyperthyroidism.

This chain uses TRBV7-9 with TRBJ2-2; TRBD2 agrees at 7 bases. CDR1 is SEHNR and CDR2 is FQNEAQ in the germline V gene (reference sequence). After removal of 5 bases from V and 2 bases from J, the junction contained 11 bases not matched to a gene. This CDR3 has 17 residues. CDR3 in amino acids: CASSPPTAGLNTGELFF. CDR3 DNA: TGTGCCAGCAGCCCACCCACAGCGGGACTAAACACCGGGGAGCTGTTTTTT.

The chain recombines TRBV29-1 with TRBJ1-3; D call uncertain. The CDR3 runs 18 residues. Trimming shortened V by 5 bases and J by 0 bases, and 23 bases separated the two germline ends. CDR1 is SQVTM and CDR2 is ANQGSEA in the germline V gene. The CDR3 nucleotides are TGCAGCGTTAGTCCGGTCTCCGGCTTTTGGGGCTCTGGAAACACCATATATTTT. It yields the protein CSVSPVSGFWGSGNTIYF.

The genes are TRBV27 and TRBJ2-5; TRBD2 aligns across 9 bases. The CDR3 spans 16 residues. V lost 6 bases to trimming and J lost 0 bases; unmatched junction nucleotides: 8. The germline V gene has CDR1 MNHEY and CDR2 SMNVEV (reference sequence). In nucleotides, the CDR3 is TGTGCCAGCAGCCCTCCCCTAGCGGGGCACCAAGAGACCCAGTACTTC. This sequence encodes CASSPPLAGHQETQYF.

This clonotype has ten or more counts. The chain uses TRBV18 and TRBJ2-7; D possibly uses TRBD1 or TRBD2 (5 bases each). The CDR3 totals 14 residues. Trimming left V 6 bases short and J 2 bases short, with 14 bases between. Germline CDR1 is KGHSH and CDR2 is LQKENI. The CDR3 coding sequence is TGTGCCAGCTCGCCCTCCCGGGACCCCTACGAGCAGTACTTC. Translating gives CASSPSRDPYEQYF.

This clonotype was detected ten times or more. This sequence joins TRBV29-1 and TRBJ2-5, with D unclear. Germline CDR1 SQVTM, CDR2 ANQGSEA. Trimming took 3 bases from V and 4 from J, leaving 9 bases between them. The CDR3 extends over 12 amino acids. CDR3 residues: CSVDLGAETQYF. As DNA, the CDR3 is TGCAGCGTTGATCTGGGTGCAGAGACCCAGTACTTC.

This clonotype was counted ten times or more. The V gene is TRBV7-3, the J gene TRBJ2-5; D is possibly TRBD1 (6 bases). Germline CDR1 and CDR2: SGHTA and FQGTGA. V was shortened by 2 bases and J by 2 bases, with 15 bases between the two germline ends. The CDR3 runs to 16 residues. The CDR3 nucleotides read TGTGCCAGCAGCTTACTGGGACACCAACCTCAAGAGACCCAGTACTTC. Protein sequence: CASSLLGHQPQETQYF.

J is TRBJ2-1 and V is TRBV7-2; 7 bases are a match to TRBD1. Per the germline V gene, CDR1 is SGHTA and CDR2 is FQGNSA. The CDR3 has 18 residues. The trim removed 0 bases at V and 3 bases at J, leaving 11 bases unmatched. The CDR3 DNA is TGTGCCAGCAGCTTAGCGGGTTCGGGACAGTATATCTACAATGAGCAGTTCTTC. This translates into CASSLAGSGQYIYNEQFF.

Comments on this clonotype: Sequence at one end of the junction differs from germline and may be a read error. The chain is built from TRBV6-2 or TRBV6-3 and TRBJ2-4, with a tentative D call TRBD2 (6 bases). This CDR3 region has 20 residues. Germline V lookup: CDR1 MNHEY, CDR2 SVGEGT. The CDR3: CASSRLPPGGDPLAKNIQCF. Written as DNA, the CDR3 is TGTGCCAGCAGTCGACTGCCCCCGGGCGGAGACCCACTAGCCAAAAACATTCAGTGCTTC.

A note on this clonotype: A read error is possible here, since a much larger clone lies one base away. The CDR3 loop reads CASSPGTGHYNEQYF. In DNA form, the CDR3 reads TGTGCCAGCAGTCCCGGCACGGGACATTACAATGAGCAGTACTTC. This sequence joins TRBV28 and TRBJ2-1; possibly TRBD1 for D (6 bases). The J call may be wrong; the DNA end is better matched by TRBJ2-7. Germline-derived CDR1 and CDR2 are MDHEN and SYDVKM. CDR3 size: 15 residues.

This clonotype was found a few times. The chain links TRBV3-1 to TRBJ2-4, with 11 bases aligning to TRBD1. The CDR3 loop spans 16 amino acids. Germline V gives CDR1 LGHDT, CDR2 YNNKEL (reference sequence). J gave up 3 bases and V 1 base, and 2 bases lay outside the gene matches. The CDR3 DNA follows: TGTGCCAGCAGCCAAGCCGGGACAGGGGGCAAAAACATTCAGTACTTC. Translated, it gives CASSQAGTGGKNIQYF.